This T cell receptor (beta chain) was identified in a study of T-cell reconstitution after alpha-beta-depleted transplantation in children. Unique molecular identifiers were used in preparing the TCRbeta library. TCRdb analysed the PCR reads with MiXCR anew, one entry per CDR3 protein. The profile shows about 200,000 distinct CDR3 sequences, roughly 8.1% of them singletons. This clonotype came up many times. The TCR sequence derives from a male patient aged 2-15 years who had a stem cell transplant for acute myeloid leukemia, so the T cells may come from the graft donor. Source: PBMCs, mostly from graft donor cells, taken 360 days after TCRalphabeta/CD19-depleted stem cell transplant.

The CDR3 spells CASSWALTGRDEQFF. CDR3 nucleotides: TGCGCCAGCAGCTGGGCCCTAACAGGGAGGGATGAGCAGTTCTTC. The chain is built from TRBV5-1 and TRBJ2-1; the D gene is possibly TRBD2 (7 bases). V was shortened by 3 bases and J by 8 bases, with 18 bases between the two germline ends. The CDR3 runs to 15 residues. Looked up from germline, CDR1 is SGHRS and CDR2 is YFSETQ.